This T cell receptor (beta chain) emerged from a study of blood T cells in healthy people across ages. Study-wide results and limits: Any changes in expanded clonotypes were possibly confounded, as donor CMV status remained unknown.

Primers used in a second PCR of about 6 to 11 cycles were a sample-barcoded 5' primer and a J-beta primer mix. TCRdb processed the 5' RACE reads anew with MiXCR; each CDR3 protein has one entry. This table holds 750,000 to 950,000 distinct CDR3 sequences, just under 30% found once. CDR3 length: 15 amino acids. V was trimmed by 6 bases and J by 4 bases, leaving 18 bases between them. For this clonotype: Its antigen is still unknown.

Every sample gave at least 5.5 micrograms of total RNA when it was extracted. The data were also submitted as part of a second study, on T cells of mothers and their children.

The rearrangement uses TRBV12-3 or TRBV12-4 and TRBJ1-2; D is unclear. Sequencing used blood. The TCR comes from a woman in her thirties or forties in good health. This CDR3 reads CASRVQALSGYGYTF. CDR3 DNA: TGTGCCAGCAGAGTCCAGGCACTTAGTGGCTATGGCTACACCTTC.